Each of the 10 T cell receptor beta chains below was sequenced from the same sample in a study of cytomegalovirus exposure and HLA in healthy donors. The PCR was carried out with 60 Vbeta primers and 13 Jbeta primers. Measured with immunoSEQ multiplex PCR; TCRdb has only the in-frame clones, and not every one. The data hold more than 95,000 clones, with more than 75% observed a single time. The sample taken for sequencing was PBMCs. These receptors all stem from a woman aged 35 to 49 in good health and CMV-seronegative.

In its sample, this clone was seen a few times. The gene calls are TRBV4-3 and TRBJ2-1; TRBD2 matches at 10 bases. The CDR3 runs to 15 residues. V was pared by 4 bases and J by 6 bases, with 6 bases of the junction left unmatched. CDR1 LGHNA and CDR2 YSLEER come from the germline V gene. The CDR3 protein is CASSPRLAGFNEQFF. CDR3 sequence (DNA): TGCGCCAGCAGCCCCCGACTAGCGGGCTTCAATGAGCAGTTCTTC.

The V call is TRBV7-8, the J call TRBJ2-5, with a weak D call TRBD1 (5 bases). V was trimmed by 3 bases and J by 5 bases, leaving 10 bases between them. The CDR3 consists of 13 residues. CDR1 and CDR2 from the germline V gene are SGHVS and FQNEAQ. CDR3 protein: CASSLMGRETQYF. The CDR3 bases are TGTGCCAGCAGCTTGATGGGGCGGGAGACCCAGTACTTC.

The genes are TRBV27 and TRBJ1-2, with TRBD1 matching over 7 bases. The CDR3 runs 13 residues. Germline-derived CDR1 and CDR2 are MNHEY and SMNVEV (reference sequence). V lost 5 bases, J lost 7 bases, and 7 bases stayed unmatched. CDR3 region: CASSTWDSSGYTF. In nucleotides, the CDR3 is TGTGCCAGCAGTACATGGGACAGTAGTGGCTACACCTTC.

The rearrangement links TRBV27 to TRBJ2-2, with 8 bases that match TRBD1. The ends lost 5 bases at V and 2 bases at J; junction bases unmatched: 16. Germline V gene sequence: CDR1 MNHEY, CDR2 SMNVEV (reference sequence). The CDR3 is 19 amino acids. The CDR3 protein is CASSPRTGRTAGNTGELFF. The CDR3 nucleotides are TGTGCCAGCAGTCCCAGGACAGGGAGAACGGCGGGAAACACCGGGGAGCTGTTTTTT.

V gene TRBV6-5 combines with J gene TRBJ1-1; 7 bases are shared with TRBD1. This CDR3 region has 13 residues. Trimming took 6 bases from V and 4 from J; bases not matched to a gene: 5. Germline V gene sequence: CDR1 MNHEY, CDR2 SVGAGI. The CDR3 DNA reads as TGTGCCAGCAGGGAAGACAGGGTCACTGAAGCTTTCTTT. It specifies CASREDRVTEAFF.

This clone was counted between two and nine times. The chain has TRBV5-1 and TRBJ1-2; 11 positions match TRBD1. The CDR3 is 16 amino acids. The trim removed 2 bases at V and 3 bases at J, leaving 6 bases unmatched. Germline-derived CDR1 and CDR2 are SGHRS and YFSETQ. CDR3 sequence: CASSFETGQGDYGYTF. The CDR3 DNA sequence: TGCGCCAGCAGCTTCGAAACGGGACAGGGGGACTATGGCTACACCTTC. The full variable domain, completed using reference TRBV5-1 and TRBJ1-2, is KAGVTQTPRYLIKTRGQQVTLSCSPISGHRSVSWYQQTPGQGLQFLFEYFSETQRNKGNFPGRFSGRQFSNSRSEMNVSTLELGDSALYLCASSFETGQGDYGYTFGSGTRLTVV.

This chain connects TRBV5-4 to TRBJ2-5; 7 positions match TRBD2. The V gene's germline CDR1 is SGHNT and CDR2 YYREEE (reference sequence). J gave up 3 bases and V 4 bases, and 9 bases lay outside the gene matches. This CDR3 is 15 amino acids long. CDR3 nucleotide sequence: TGTGCCAGCAGCGGTGGGAGGGGTAAAAAAGAGACCCAGTACTTC. Encoded protein: CASSGGRGKKETQYF.

The rearrangement joins TRBV15 to TRBJ2-7, with TRBD2 identical over 7 bases. Germline-derived CDR1 and CDR2 are LNHNV and YYDKDF (reference sequence). The CDR3 contains 12 residues. The junction had 1 base not matched to a gene; V was cut back by 8 bases and J by 0 bases. CDR3 DNA: TGTGCCACCGGGGGGGGCTCCTACGAGCAGTACTTC. It encodes CATGGGSYEQYF. The full variable domain, its missing parts supplied by reference TRBV15 and TRBJ2-7, is DAMVIQNPRYQVTQFGKPVTLSCSQTLNHNVMYWYQQKSSQAPKLLFHYYDKDFNNEADTPDNFQSRRPNTSFCFLDIRSPGLGDTAMYLCATGGGSYEQYFGPGTRLTVT.

The chain recombines TRBV6-5 with TRBJ2-3, with a weak D call TRBD1 (6 bases). Looked up from germline, CDR1 is MNHEY and CDR2 is SVGAGI. There are 15 residues in the CDR3. Trimming shortened V by 5 bases and J by 1 base, and 13 bases separated the two germline ends. CDR3 DNA: TGTGCCAGCAGTGTCATCAGGGGAGGCACAGATACGCAGTATTTT. Amino acids: CASSVIRGGTDTQYF.

This chain connects TRBV7-2 to TRBJ2-1, with 7 bases aligning to TRBD2. Germline CDR1 reads SGHTA; CDR2 reads FQGNSA. Trimming removed 3 bases from V and 10 bases from J; junction bases left unmatched: 9. The CDR3 is 14 amino acids. CDR3 coding DNA: TGTGCCAGCAGCTTGAGTAGCTGGGGGGGGGAGCAGTTCTTC. This translates into CASSLSSWGGEQFF. The complete variable domain, with remaining parts taken from reference TRBV7-2 and TRBJ2-1, reads GAGVSQSPSNKVTEKGKDVELRCDPISGHTALYWYRQSLGQGLEFLIYFQGNSAPDKSGLPSDRFSAERTGGSVSTLTIQRTQQEDSAVYLCASSLSSWGGEQFFGPGTRLTVL.